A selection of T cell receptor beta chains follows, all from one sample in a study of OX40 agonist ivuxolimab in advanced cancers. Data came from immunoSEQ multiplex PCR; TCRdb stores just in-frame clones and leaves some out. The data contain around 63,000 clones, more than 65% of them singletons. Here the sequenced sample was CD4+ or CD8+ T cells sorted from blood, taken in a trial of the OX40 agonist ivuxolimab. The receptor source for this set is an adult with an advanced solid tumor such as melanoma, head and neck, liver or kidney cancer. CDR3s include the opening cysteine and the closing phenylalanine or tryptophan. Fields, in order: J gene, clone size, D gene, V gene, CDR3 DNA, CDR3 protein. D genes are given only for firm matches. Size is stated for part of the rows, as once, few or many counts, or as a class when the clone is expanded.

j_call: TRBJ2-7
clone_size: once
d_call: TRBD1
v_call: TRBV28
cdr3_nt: TGTGCCAGCAGTTTCGGGGGACAGGGTTTCGAGCAGTACTTC
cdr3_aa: CASSFGGQGFEQYF

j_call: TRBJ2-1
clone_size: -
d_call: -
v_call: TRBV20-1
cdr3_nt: TGCAGTTGGAGGTACAATGAGCAGTTCTTC
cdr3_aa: CSWRYNEQFF

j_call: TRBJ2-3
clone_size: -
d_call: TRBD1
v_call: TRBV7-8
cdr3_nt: TGTGCCAGCAGCCTACCCAGGGGGCCCAGTAGCACAGATACGCAGTATTTT
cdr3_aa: CASSLPRGPSSTDTQYF

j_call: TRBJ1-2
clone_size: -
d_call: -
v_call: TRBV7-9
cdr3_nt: TGTGCCAGCAGCTTAGACCCCCAGATCTATGGCTACACCTTC
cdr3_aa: CASSLDPQIYGYTF

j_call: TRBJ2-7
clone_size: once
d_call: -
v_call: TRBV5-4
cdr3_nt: TGCGCCAGCAGCCAAGACAGATACTACGAGCAGTACTTC
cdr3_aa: CASSQDRYYEQYF

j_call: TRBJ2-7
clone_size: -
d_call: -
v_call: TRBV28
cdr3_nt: TGTGCCAGCAGCCCCGGGTTAGCGGCCTCCTACGAGCAGTACTTC
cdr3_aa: CASSPGLAASYEQYF

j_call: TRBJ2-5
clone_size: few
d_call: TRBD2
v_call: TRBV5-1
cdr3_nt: TGCGCCAGCAGCCCGGGGGGAGGGGAGACCCAGTACTTC
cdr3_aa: CASSPGGGETQYF

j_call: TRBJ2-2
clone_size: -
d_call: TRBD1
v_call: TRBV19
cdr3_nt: TGTGCCAGTAGTAGAAAGGGACAGGGAGAAGGAGTCGGGGAGCTGTTTTTT
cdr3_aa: CASSRKGQGEGVGELFF

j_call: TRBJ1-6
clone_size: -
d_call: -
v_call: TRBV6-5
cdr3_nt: TGTGCCAGCAGCCTGCAGGGCCCCTTTTCTTCACCCCTCCACTTT
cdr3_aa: CASSLQGPFSSPLHF

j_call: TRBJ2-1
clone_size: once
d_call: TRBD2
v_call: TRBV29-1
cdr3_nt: TGCAGCGGGGTTAGCGGGAATTTCAATGAGCAGTTCTTC
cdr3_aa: CSGVSGNFNEQFF

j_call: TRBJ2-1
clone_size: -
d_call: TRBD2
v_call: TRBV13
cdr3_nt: TGTGCCAGCAGCTTAGGTCTTAGCGGGGGGGCGGGCTCCTACAATGAGCAGTTCTTC
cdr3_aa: CASSLGLSGGAGSYNEQFF

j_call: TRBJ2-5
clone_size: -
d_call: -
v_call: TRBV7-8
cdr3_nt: TGTGCCAGCAGCCTCACGGAGACCCAGTACTTC
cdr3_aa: CASSLTETQYF

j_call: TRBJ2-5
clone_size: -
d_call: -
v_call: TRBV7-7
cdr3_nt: TGTGCTAGCAGCTCCGGGGCCCACAGAGGAGAGACCCAGTACTTC
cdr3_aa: CASSSGAHRGETQYF

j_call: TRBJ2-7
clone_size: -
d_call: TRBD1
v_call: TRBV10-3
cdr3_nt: TGTGCCATCAGCCGACAGGGGATGGAAGACGAGCAGTACTTC
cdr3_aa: CAISRQGMEDEQYF

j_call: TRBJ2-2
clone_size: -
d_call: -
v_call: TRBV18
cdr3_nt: TGTGCCAGCTCACCACCAAGCTTTAACACCGGGGAGCTGTTTTTT
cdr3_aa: CASSPPSFNTGELFF

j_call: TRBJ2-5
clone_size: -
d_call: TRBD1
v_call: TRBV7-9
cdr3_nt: TGTGCCAGCACGGACCGGGACAGGGGGCCCAAAGAGACCCAGTACTTC
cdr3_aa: CASTDRDRGPKETQYF

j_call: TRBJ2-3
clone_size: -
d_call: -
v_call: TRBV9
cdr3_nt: TGTGCCAGCAGCGGCCTAGTAAAATCCGGACAGCGCTACACAGATACGCAGTATTTT
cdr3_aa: CASSGLVKSGQRYTDTQYF